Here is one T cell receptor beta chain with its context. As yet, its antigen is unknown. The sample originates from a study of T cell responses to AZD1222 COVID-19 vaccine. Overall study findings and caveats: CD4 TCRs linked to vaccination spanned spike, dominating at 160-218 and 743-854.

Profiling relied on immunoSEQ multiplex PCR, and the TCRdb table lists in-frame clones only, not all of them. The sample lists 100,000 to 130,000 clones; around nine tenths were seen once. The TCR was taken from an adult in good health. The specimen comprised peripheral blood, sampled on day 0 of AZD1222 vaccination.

CDR3 sequence reads: CASSLNRVNGYTF. The CDR3 nucleotides read TGTGCCAGCAGCCTGAACAGGGTTAATGGCTACACCTTC. This chain uses TRBV7-9 with TRBJ1-2; D possibly corresponds to TRBD1 (6 bases). Germline V gives CDR1 SEHNR, CDR2 FQNEAQ (reference sequence). The ends were cut back, 5 bases at V and 6 bases at J, with 13 bases in the middle. CDR3 length equals 13 residues.